This T cell receptor beta chain derives from a study of T cells in Graves' hyperthyroidism and ophthalmopathy. Whole-study results and caveats: Model output signaled ophthalmopathy a median 6.5 months ahead of onset.

Researchers amplified the TCR beta CDR3 regions from RNA transcripts. HTBI primers were used for first-round RT-PCR of the TCR CDR3. TCRdb reprocessed the multiplex PCR reads with MiXCR, giving one entry per CDR3 protein. The top ten hold about 37% of the sample, which has 250,000 to 400,000 distinct CDR3 sequences, roughly 13% seen once. This clonotype was seen just once. Its antigen is currently unknown. Trimming removed 2 bases from V and 8 bases from J, with 12 bases in between. Germline V lookup: CDR1 SEHNR, CDR2 FQNEAQ (reference sequence). The CDR3 totals 14 residues. Material: blood. The gene calls are TRBV7-9 and TRBJ1-4; D remains ambiguous. The sequence came from a woman between 40 and 50 years old with Graves' ophthalmopathy. The CDR3 sequence: CASSLRGSGEKLFF. The CDR3 DNA is TGTGCCAGCAGCTTAAGAGGGTCGGGAGAAAAACTGTTTTTT.